This T cell receptor beta chain derives from a study of blood T cell repertoires in COVID-19. Profiling relied on immunoSEQ multiplex PCR, and the TCRdb table lists in-frame clones only, not all of them. This table holds about 260,000 clones, roughly four fifths found once. The CDR3 is 12 residues long. V was pared by 3 bases and J by 7 bases, with 4 bases between. This receptor was identified in a woman of 80 years or more with acute or convalescent COVID-19. Specimen: peripheral blood. The gene calls are TRBV12-3 or TRBV12-4 and TRBJ1-6, with unresolved D. CDR3 residues: CASSFPNSPLHF. The CDR3 DNA is TGTGCCAGCAGTTTCCCGAATTCACCCCTCCACTTT.